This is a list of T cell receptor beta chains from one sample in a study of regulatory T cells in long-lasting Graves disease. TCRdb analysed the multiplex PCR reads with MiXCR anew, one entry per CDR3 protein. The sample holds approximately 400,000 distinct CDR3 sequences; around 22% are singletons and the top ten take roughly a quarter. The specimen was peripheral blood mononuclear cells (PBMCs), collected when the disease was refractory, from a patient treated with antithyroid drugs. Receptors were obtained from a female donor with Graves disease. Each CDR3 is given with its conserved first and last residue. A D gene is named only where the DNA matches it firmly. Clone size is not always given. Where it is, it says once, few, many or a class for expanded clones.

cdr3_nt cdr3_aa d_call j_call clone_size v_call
TGCAGTGCTAGAGACAGCCGGGCGGGCGGGTCCTACGAGCAGTACTTC CSARDSRAGGSYEQYF NA TRBJ2-7 many TRBV20-1
TGTGCCAGCAGTTTGTGGAGGAACACCGGGGAGCTGTTTTTT CASSLWRNTGELFF NA TRBJ2-2 few TRBV27
TGTGCCAGCAGCTTGGGGGACAGGGGACCTAACTATGGCTACACCTTC CASSLGDRGPNYGYTF TRBD1 TRBJ1-2 few TRBV11-2
TGTGCCAGCAGCTTAGATCAAATGGCAGGGCGATTTGGAGAGACCCAGTACTTC CASSLDQMAGRFGETQYF NA TRBJ2-5 few TRBV11-2
TGCGCCAGCAGCCAAGGACCGGTCTATGGCTACACCTTC CASSQGPVYGYTF NA TRBJ1-2 many TRBV5-1
TGCGCCAGCAGCTTGAACGGAGACTTCTATGGCTACACCTTC CASSLNGDFYGYTF NA TRBJ1-2 few TRBV5-1
TGTGCCTGGAGGGGCAGGGGGCAGTGGGGCTATGGCTACACCTTC CAWRGRGQWGYGYTF TRBD1 TRBJ1-2 few TRBV30
TGTGCCAGCAGTGAAGCGCTAACAGGGATTCAGGGGCAGTACTTC CASSEALTGIQGQYF NA TRBJ2-7 many TRBV2
TGTGCCAGCAGTGAACGGGGCTTCAATCAGCCCCAGCATTTT CASSERGFNQPQHF NA TRBJ1-5 many TRBV6-1
TGTGCCTGGAGTTCCACAGGGAACACTGAAGCTTTCTTT CAWSSTGNTEAFF NA TRBJ1-1 many TRBV30
TGTGCCAGCAGTTACTTTCGACTAGCGGGTCAAGAGACCCAGTACTTC CASSYFRLAGQETQYF TRBD2 TRBJ2-5 few TRBV6-2/TRBV6-3
TGCGCCAGCAGCTCGAGGGGGGACGGTAATGAAAAACTGTTTTTT CASSSRGDGNEKLFF NA TRBJ1-4 few TRBV5-1
TGTGCCAGCAGAAGGTTCGGGACAGGGGGCGGCTATGGCTACACCTTC CASRRFGTGGGYGYTF TRBD1 TRBJ1-2 NA TRBV28
TGTGCCAGCAGCTCCGCGGTAGTAAACGAGCAGTACTTC CASSSAVVNEQYF NA TRBJ2-7 NA TRBV9
TGTGCCAGCAGTCGGACTAGCGGGAGGGCCCTTGTTGAGCAGTTCTTC CASSRTSGRALVEQFF TRBD2 TRBJ2-1 NA TRBV2
TGTGCCAGCAGAACTTCGGGTATGTCGAGACTGTTTTTT CASRTSGMSRLFF NA TRBJ1-4 few TRBV7-9
TGTGCCAGTGACGGGGGGACTGGAAACACCATATATTTT CASDGGTGNTIYF NA TRBJ1-3 NA TRBV19
TGTGCCACCAGCAGACTAGCGGGAGGGCGCGCAGTTTACGAGCAGTACTTC CATSRLAGGRAVYEQYF TRBD2 TRBJ2-7 NA TRBV15
TGTGCCAGCAGTCAGGACAGGGGCACCGGGGAGCTGTCTTTT CASSQDRGTGELSF TRBD1 TRBJ2-2 NA TRBV7-2
TGCGCCAGCAGCTTGGCGACCGGGACGAGGGAGCAGTACTTC CASSLATGTREQYF NA TRBJ2-7 many TRBV5-1
TGTGCCAGCAGCAAAGCGTACTCCTACGAGCAGTACTTC CASSKAYSYEQYF NA TRBJ2-7 NA TRBV3-1
TGCGCCAGCAGCTTTTGGGCAGGGCAGGACGAGCAGTACTTC CASSFWAGQDEQYF NA TRBJ2-7 few TRBV5-1
TGTGCCAGTAGTATAGATACTAGCCCCGAGACCCAGTACTTC CASSIDTSPETQYF NA TRBJ2-5 few TRBV19
TGCGCCAGCAGCCCATTCGGTTTGGGACAAAAGGAGACCCAGTACTTC CASSPFGLGQKETQYF NA TRBJ2-5 once TRBV4-1
TGTGCTAGTGGTTTGGTACGGCAGGATACCAAAGAGACCCAGTACTTC CASGLVRQDTKETQYF NA TRBJ2-5 many TRBV12-5
TGTGCCAGCAGCCGCGTTGTGGCTGGGGCCAACGTCCTGACTTTC CASSRVVAGANVLTF NA TRBJ2-6 few TRBV6-1
TGTGCCAGCAGCCGGGACAGGGGTAACTATGGCTACACCTTC CASSRDRGNYGYTF TRBD1 TRBJ1-2 many TRBV7-2
TGTGCCATCACCCAGGAGGGTGGCTACACCTTC CAITQEGGYTF NA TRBJ1-2 NA TRBV10-3
TGTGCCAGCAGTCCCGGGGCTAGCGGTACCTACGAGCAGTACTTC CASSPGASGTYEQYF TRBD2 TRBJ2-7 many TRBV28
TGTGCCAGCAGTTTAGCGGGAGCATACTACGAGCAGTACTTC CASSLAGAYYEQYF NA TRBJ2-7 many TRBV12-3/TRBV12-4
TGTGCCAGCAGCCGGACAGCTACCTACGAGCAGTACTTC CASSRTATYEQYF NA TRBJ2-7 many TRBV7-2
TGCAGTGCCAGCACAACGGACAGATACTACGAGCAGTACTTC CSASTTDRYYEQYF NA TRBJ2-7 NA TRBV20-1
TGTGCCAGCAGCTTAGCAGGAGTTTCTGCCTACGAGCAGTACTTC CASSLAGVSAYEQYF NA TRBJ2-7 few TRBV7-9
TGCGCCAGCAGCACCACTGGGACAGGGCTCAACGAGCAGTACTTC CASSTTGTGLNEQYF TRBD1 TRBJ2-7 NA TRBV5-1
TGTGCCAGCAGCCCGGACAGGATAAGGGGCTACACCTTC CASSPDRIRGYTF TRBD1 TRBJ1-2 many TRBV7-2
TGTGCCAGCAGCTTAGAATGGTCCCTTCTCGAGTCTGGGGCCAACGTCCTGACTTTC CASSLEWSLLESGANVLTF NA TRBJ2-6 few TRBV7-2
TGCGCCAGCAGCCAACACCGGGGCAATAACTATGGCTACACCTTC CASSQHRGNNYGYTF NA TRBJ1-2 few TRBV4-3
TGCAGCGTTAGGGAGGGAGAGCAGTACTTC CSVREGEQYF TRBD2 TRBJ2-7 NA TRBV29-1
TGTGCCAGCAGCGTACGACACAACTATGGCTACACCTTC CASSVRHNYGYTF NA TRBJ1-2 many TRBV9
TGTACCTGGAGTGTACGGGTTTTTTCGGGACAGAGAGAAGCTTTCTTT CTWSVRVFSGQREAFF TRBD1 TRBJ1-1 few TRBV30
TGCGCCAGCAACTTAGAGGGAAACACCGGGGAGCTGTTTTTT CASNLEGNTGELFF NA TRBJ2-2 NA TRBV5-1
TGTGCCAGCAGGGAGAAGACCCAGTACTTC CASREKTQYF NA TRBJ2-5 many TRBV2
TGCGCCAGCAGCTTGGGGGACAGGGGTCTTCAAAACTATGGCTACACCTTC CASSLGDRGLQNYGYTF TRBD1 TRBJ1-2 few TRBV5-1
TGTGCCTGGAGTGTACAGACGGGAGGGCCTTCCAACGAGCAGTACTTC CAWSVQTGGPSNEQYF TRBD2 TRBJ2-7 few TRBV30
TGTGCCACCAGGATTCCGGCCAAAAACATTCAGTACTTC CATRIPAKNIQYF NA TRBJ2-4 NA TRBV15
TGTGCCAGCAGCTTCGGACGGGTTGGGACCGGGGAGCTGTTTTTT CASSFGRVGTGELFF NA TRBJ2-2 NA TRBV9
TGTGCCAGCAGAAGACCAGGGCGAATGTCTCCCGGGGAGCTGTTTTTT CASRRPGRMSPGELFF NA TRBJ2-2 NA TRBV3-1
TGTGCCAGCAGCTTAGACGGGACTACCTACGAGCAGTACTTC CASSLDGTTYEQYF TRBD2 TRBJ2-7 many TRBV11-1
TGTGCCAGCAGTTCTTTCGTCGGGGAGCTGTTTTTT CASSSFVGELFF NA TRBJ2-2 many TRBV28
TGTGCCAGCAGCCAAGATCATCTAGCGCCTTACTTC CASSQDHLAPYF NA TRBJ2-5 many TRBV3-1
TGCAGTGCTAGAGAATACACTCTTAGCAATCAGCCCCAGCATTTT CSAREYTLSNQPQHF NA TRBJ1-5 many TRBV20-1
TGCAGTGCTAGACGGGCCCTTGACTATGGCTACACCTTC CSARRALDYGYTF NA TRBJ1-2 many TRBV20-1
TGTGCCAGCAGGCCCCCCCGGGACACCTATGGCTACACCTTC CASRPPRDTYGYTF NA TRBJ1-2 NA TRBV6-1
TGTGCCAGCACCCCCGTCGGTCGCACTGAAGCTTTCTTT CASTPVGRTEAFF NA TRBJ1-1 few TRBV7-2
TGCAGCGTTGTGTTCGTGCTGGGTCGGACCCCCTACGAGCAGTACTTC CSVVFVLGRTPYEQYF NA TRBJ2-7 many TRBV29-1
TGTGCCAGTTCCAGCGGGAGACTATACGAGCAGTACTTC CASSSGRLYEQYF TRBD2 TRBJ2-7 NA TRBV19
TGTGCCAGCAGCTTATACGGGGGAACGAACACCGGGGAGCTGTTTTTT CASSLYGGTNTGELFF NA TRBJ2-2 few TRBV7-2
TGTGCCACCAGCAGAGCCGGGAGTGGTAACATTCAGTACTTC CATSRAGSGNIQYF NA TRBJ2-4 NA TRBV15